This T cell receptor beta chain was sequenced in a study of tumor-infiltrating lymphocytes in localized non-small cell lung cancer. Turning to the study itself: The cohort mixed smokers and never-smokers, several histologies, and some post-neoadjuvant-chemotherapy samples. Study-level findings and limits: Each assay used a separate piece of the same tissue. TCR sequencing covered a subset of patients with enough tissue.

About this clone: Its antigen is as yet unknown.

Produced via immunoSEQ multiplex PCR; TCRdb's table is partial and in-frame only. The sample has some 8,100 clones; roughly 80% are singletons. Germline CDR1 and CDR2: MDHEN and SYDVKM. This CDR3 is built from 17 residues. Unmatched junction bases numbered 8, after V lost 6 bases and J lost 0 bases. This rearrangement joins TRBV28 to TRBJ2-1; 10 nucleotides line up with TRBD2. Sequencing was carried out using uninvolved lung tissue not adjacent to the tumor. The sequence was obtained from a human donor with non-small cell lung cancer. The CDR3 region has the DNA TGTGCCAGCAGCACTCCGCCTAGCGGGAGCTCCTACAATGAGCAGTTCTTC. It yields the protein CASSTPPSGSSYNEQFF.